These 2 T cell receptor beta chains were sequenced from one sample in a study of human T cells and chemical hapten exposure. Sample time point: patch test 2, 6 weeks after DPC sensitization. Treatment denoted: therapeutic diphenylcyclopropenone sensitization with weekly scalp DPC. TCRdb fed the RACE reads into MiXCR, producing one record per CDR3 protein. This table holds just over 350,000 distinct CDR3 sequences, about 6% found once. Sequencing was performed on whole blood, taken in connection with sensitization to the hapten diphenylcyclopropenone (DPC). Every receptor here comes from a young woman with alopecia areata. Some clones in this sample may be carry-over from other donors' samples.

This clonotype has more than one count but fewer than ten. J is TRBJ1-1 and V is TRBV20-1, with D unclear. The CDR3 has 13 amino acids. Germline values: CDR1 DFQATT, CDR2 SNEGSKA (reference sequence). V lost 3 bases to trimming and J lost 5 bases, with 13 bases between them. DNA of the CDR3: TGCAGTGCTAGGAGCGGGATAGGGACTGAAGCTTTCTTT. Translated: CSARSGIGTEAFF.

This clonotype appeared many times. The V call is TRBV12-3 or TRBV12-4, the J call TRBJ1-1; D not certain. V was clipped by 7 bases and J by 2 bases, with 17 bases between them. The CDR3 is made up of 15 amino acids. The CDR3 protein is CASNRPGDTNTEAFF. The CDR3, as DNA: TGTGCCAGCAACCGACCGGGAGATACTAACACTGAAGCTTTCTTT.